This T cell receptor (beta chain) originates from a study of cytomegalovirus exposure and HLA in healthy donors. General study results and limits: A list of about 180 TCR beta chains associated with cytomegalovirus was given. Later work found that TCR association rates differed between HLA loci; DRB1 had the most and HLA-C the fewest. A later analysis showed that HLA-associated TCR beta chains had undergone more clonal expansion than equally common others.

Germline loops: CDR1 LNHNV, CDR2 YYDKDF (reference sequence). This CDR3 has 20 amino acids. V shed 0 bases and J 0 bases; nucleotides not matched to a gene: 17. Primers: 60 Vbeta forward and 13 Jbeta reverse. TCRdb keeps only in-frame clones here, not all; method: immunoSEQ multiplex PCR. The sample table includes 100,000 to 150,000 clones. Donors sampled were nominally healthy, though unrecorded immune exposures were likely. As to this clone: Its antigen is unidentified.

Source material: PBMCs. The genes are TRBV15 and TRBJ2-7; 7 nucleotides match TRBD2. This TCR came from a man aged 18-30 years in good health and CMV-seronegative. CDR3 residues: CATSRDRAGSVGGSSYEQYF. Written as DNA, the CDR3 is TGTGCCACCAGCAGAGATAGGGCTGGAAGTGTGGGGGGGAGCTCCTACGAGCAGTACTTC.